A single sample gave rise to the 30 T cell receptor beta chains below, sequenced in a study of beta chain features in type 1 diabetes. The study reverse transcribed the entire isolated RNA, so it sequenced expressed TCRB transcripts. Here immunoSEQ multiplex PCR was the method, and the copy in TCRdb shows in-frame clones only, minus some. The sample consists of 450,000 or so clones, around 10% of them appearing once. Sequenced: naive CD4+ T cells from blood. The source is a woman younger than 30 in good health.

In the case of this clone: Other DNA sequences in the same sample also yield this CDR3. The rearrangement joins TRBV18 to TRBJ2-6, with D hard to call. CDR1 KGHSH and CDR2 LQKENI come from the germline V gene. There are 15 residues in the CDR3. V was shortened by 3 bases and J by 4 bases, with 10 bases between the two germline ends. The CDR3 region is CASSPSNSGANVLTF. The CDR3 DNA reads as TGTGCCAGCTCACCTTCGAACTCAGGGGCCAACGTCCTGACTTTC.

Comments on this clone: A read error may account for a junction end that differs from germline. The V gene is TRBV7-7, the J gene TRBJ2-5, with TRBD1 matching over 12 bases. Germline CDR1 reads SSHAT; CDR2 reads FNYEAQ (reference sequence). The CDR3 consists of 16 residues. The CDR3 bases are TGTGCTAGCAGCCCGGGGGACAGGGGGCGGCAAGAGACCCAGTACTTC. This translates into CASSPGDRGRQETQYF.

The J gene is TRBJ2-3, the V gene TRBV7-2; possible D gene TRBD2, 7 bases. V lost 8 bases, J lost 9 bases, and 18 bases lay in between. CDR1 SGHTA and CDR2 FQGNSA come from the germline V gene. The CDR3 extends over 13 amino acids. In nucleotides, the CDR3 is TGTGCCAGCGGGAGGGGGGGATCCGCCACGCAGTATTTT. Its protein is CASGRGGSATQYF.

The J gene is TRBJ2-5, the V gene TRBV13; a possible D gene is TRBD2 (6 bases). Germline loops: CDR1 PRHDT, CDR2 FYEKMQ (reference sequence). The CDR3 runs 16 residues. V gave up 5 bases and J gave up 3 bases, with 19 bases separating them. CDR3: CASSQSFTGAKETQYF. In DNA, the CDR3 is TGTGCCAGCAGCCAAAGCTTTACGGGAGCGAAAGAGACCCAGTACTTC.

The rearrangement links TRBV9 to TRBJ2-2, with 8 bases fitting TRBD1. Germline values: CDR1 SGDLS, CDR2 YYNGEE. J was trimmed by 1 base and V by 1 base; bases with no gene match: 3. The CDR3 loop spans 16 amino acids. CDR3 residues: CASSVRQGLNTGELFF. The CDR3 nucleotides read TGTGCCAGCAGCGTAAGACAGGGGTTGAACACCGGGGAGCTGTTTTTT.

The V and J genes are TRBV19 and TRBJ1-2; D call uncertain. The CDR3 is 14 residues long. V lost 2 bases to trimming and J lost 9 bases, with 16 bases between them. Looked up from germline, CDR1 is LNHDA and CDR2 is SQIVND (reference sequence). CDR3 DNA sequence: TGTGCCAGTAGTATAAACACAGCGGGCGGCCGCTACACCTTC. Translating gives CASSINTAGGRYTF.

The J gene is TRBJ2-7, the V gene TRBV7-2; perhaps TRBD2 as D (5 bases). V gave up 1 base and J gave up 3 bases, with 10 bases separating them. The CDR3 sequence is 14 residues long. In germline, CDR1 is SGHTA, CDR2 FQGNSA. CDR3 in DNA: TGTGCCAGCAGCTTAGGGCTAGCAGACTACGAGCAGTACTTC. Residues: CASSLGLADYEQYF.

In its sample, this clone was seen a few times. A junction boundary mismatches the germline segment, possibly from a read error. The chain has TRBV25-1 and TRBJ2-7, with D possibly being TRBD2 (6 bases). This CDR3 contains 13 residues. CDR1 is MGHDK and CDR2 is SYGVNS in the germline V gene. In nucleotides, the CDR3 is TGTGCCAGCAGTGAATTATATGGCGGGATCCGTGTCTTC. This translates into CASSELYGGIRVF.

The V gene is TRBV27, the J gene TRBJ2-3; D remains unclear. Germline CDR1 is MNHEY and CDR2 is SMNVEV (reference sequence). Trimming took off 3 bases at V and 2 bases at J, with 6 bases between the two ends. The CDR3 sequence is 13 residues long. In DNA form, the CDR3 reads TGTGCCAGCAGTTTTTGGTCCACAGATACGCAGTATTTT. Translated, it gives CASSFWSTDTQYF.

The table lists this clone with a few counts. This chain links TRBV4-1 with TRBJ2-1, with a tentative D call TRBD2 (5 bases). Trimming pared 0 bases from V and 5 bases from J, leaving 14 bases between. Germline V gene data show CDR1 as MGHRA and CDR2 as YSYEKL. The CDR3 covers 16 residues. CDR3 sequence (DNA): TGCGCCAGCAGCCAAGAATTCTTTGGCGGGCACAATGAGCAGTTCTTC. It is translated as CASSQEFFGGHNEQFF.

The table lists this clone with many counts. The chain couples TRBV29-1 to TRBJ2-3; 8 nucleotides agree with TRBD2. Germline assignment: CDR1 SQVTM and CDR2 ANQGSEA. The CDR3 consists of 13 residues. V trimming: 4 bases; J trimming: 1 base; junction bases outside the gene matches: 1. The CDR3 bases are TGCAGCGTTGGGGGACTAGGCACAGATACGCAGTATTTT. This gives the protein CSVGGLGTDTQYF.

J is TRBJ2-1 and V is TRBV11-2; TRBD2 matches at 11 bases. The CDR3 consists of 15 residues. With 5 bases clipped from V and 7 bases from J, the junction kept 7 bases outside the gene matches. CDR1 and CDR2 (germline): SGHAT, FQNNGV. The CDR3 region has the DNA TGTGCCAGCAGCGCGGGACTAGCGGAGGAGAATGAGCAGTTCTTC. The encoded protein is CASSAGLAEENEQFF. The variable domain in full, with the rest retrieved from reference TRBV11-2 and TRBJ2-1, is EAGVAQSPRYKIIEKRQSVAFWCNPISGHATLYWYQQILGQGPKLLIQFQNNGVVDDSQLPKDRFSAERLKGVDSTLKIQPAKLEDSAVYLCASSAGLAEENEQFFGPGTRLTVL.

This clone has just a few counts. V and J are TRBV5-1 and TRBJ1-1; D may be TRBD1 (5 bases). CDR3 size: 15 residues. Germline CDR1 is SGHRS and CDR2 is YFSETQ. V was shortened by 2 bases and J by 6 bases, with 17 bases between the two germline ends. CDR3 DNA: TGCGCCAGCAGCTTCAGGGATTGGGGAAACGCTGAAGCTTTCTTT. This gives the protein CASSFRDWGNAEAFF.

The rearrangement uses TRBV6-5 and TRBJ2-1; 9 bases agree with TRBD1. Germline trimming cut 5 bases from V and 5 bases from J; bases unmatched to any gene: 7. The V gene's germline CDR1 is MNHEY and CDR2 SVGAGI. This CDR3 contains 15 residues. CDR3 sequence (DNA): TGTGCCAGCAGTACCCCGGGACAGGGTAACAATGAGCAGTTCTTC. Translating it yields CASSTPGQGNNEQFF.

This clone was seen a handful of times. The rearrangement links TRBV7-9 to TRBJ1-1; no firm D call. This CDR3 is 15 amino acids long. Trimming took 2 bases from V and 2 from J, leaving 12 bases between them. In germline, CDR1 is SEHNR, CDR2 FQNEAQ (reference sequence). The CDR3 bases are TGTGCCAGCAGCTTAAAGTCTGGGATCAACACTGAAGCTTTCTTT. It specifies CASSLKSGINTEAFF.

This clone was observed a handful of times. This sample includes further DNA sequences coding for the same CDR3. J is TRBJ2-3 and V is TRBV7-2; unclear D gene. CDR1 is SGHTA, CDR2 FQGNSA, per germline. This CDR3 spans 15 amino acids. Trimming cost V 1 base and J 0 bases, with 8 bases left between them. CDR3 DNA: TGTGCCAGCAGCTTAGACCGATCTAGCACAGATACGCAGTATTTT. This codes for CASSLDRSSTDTQYF.

About this clone itself: A much larger clone is a single base away; this may be a read error. V usage is TRBV13 and J usage is TRBJ1-1; D ambiguous. Germline values: CDR1 PRHDT, CDR2 FYEKMQ (reference sequence). This CDR3 has 13 amino acids. V gave up 1 base and J gave up 0 bases, with 3 bases separating them. CDR3 sequence: CASSLVVNTEAFF. As DNA, the CDR3 is TGTGCCAGCAGCTTAGTGGTGAACACTGAAGCTTTCTTT. The complete variable domain, with remaining parts taken from reference TRBV13 and TRBJ1-1, reads AAGVIQSPRHLIKEKRETATLKCYPIPRHDTVYWYQQGPGQDPQFLISFYEKMQSDKGSIPDRFSAQQFSDYHSELNMSSLELGDSALYFCASSLVVNTEAFFGQGTRLTVV.

The CDR3 loop reads CASSFRPTSGRYEQYF. The DNA for the CDR3 is TGTGCCAGCAGCTTTAGGCCAACTAGCGGGAGGTACGAGCAGTACTTC. The V gene is TRBV13, the J gene TRBJ2-7; 12 nucleotides align to TRBD2. The CDR3 is 16 residues long. Germline V lookup: CDR1 PRHDT, CDR2 FYEKMQ (reference sequence). The V gene end was trimmed by 3 bases and the J gene end by 4 bases; junction bases not matched to a gene: 7.

This clone turned up a few times. This chain connects TRBV20-1 to TRBJ1-2; no definite D call. CDR3 size: 11 residues. CDR1 is DFQATT, CDR2 SNEGSKA, per germline (reference sequence). Trimming took 6 bases from V and 4 from J, leaving 9 bases between them. In DNA, the CDR3 is TGCAGTGCCCGATCAGGCTATGGCTACACCTTC. It codes for CSARSGYGYTF.

The V and J genes are TRBV7-2 and TRBJ1-1, with D possibly TRBD1 on 6 matching bases. The CDR3 extends over 13 amino acids. CDR1 is SGHTA, CDR2 FQGNSA, per germline. V was clipped by 6 bases and J by 1 base, with 9 bases between them. The CDR3 nucleotides read TGTGCCAGCAGGCGGACAGAGAACACTGAAGCTTTCTTT. This gives the protein CASRRTENTEAFF.

This chain links TRBV9 with TRBJ1-4, with D possibly TRBD1 on 6 matching bases. The CDR3 loop spans 17 amino acids. Germline CDR1 SGDLS, CDR2 YYNGEE. Trimming took 4 bases from V and 5 from J, leaving 21 bases between them. The CDR3 nucleotides read TGTGCCAGCAGCACAGGGTTTTTCGTCGGCGGGAATGAAAAACTGTTTTTT. Encoded protein: CASSTGFFVGGNEKLFF.

The table lists this clone with a few counts. Different DNA sequences within this sample yield the same CDR3. The J gene is TRBJ2-1, the V gene TRBV7-3, with D unresolved. Germline assignment: CDR1 SGHTA and CDR2 FQGTGA. The V end was cut by 2 bases, the J end by 4 bases, with 9 bases between. The CDR3 consists of 14 residues. The CDR3 is CASSLSGPYNEQFF. CDR3 DNA: TGTGCCAGCAGCTTATCTGGGCCTTACAATGAGCAGTTCTTC.

With respect to this clone: This specimen includes other DNA sequences encoding the same CDR3. The V and J genes are TRBV18 and TRBJ2-5; no clear D gene. CDR1 is KGHSH and CDR2 is LQKENI in the germline V gene. This CDR3 is built from 11 residues. Between the trimmed V and J ends, which lost 6 bases and 2 bases, there was a span of 4 bases. The CDR3 spells CASSQQETQYF. The CDR3 DNA sequence: TGTGCCAGCTCGCAACAAGAGACCCAGTACTTC.

This clone has more than one count but fewer than ten. CDR3 sequence: CASSVGGLAGGGNEQFF. The DNA for the CDR3 is TGTGCCAGCAGCGTAGGGGGACTAGCGGGAGGTGGGAATGAGCAGTTCTTC. This chain links TRBV9 with TRBJ2-1, with 15 bases fitting TRBD2. This CDR3 has 17 amino acids. The trim removed 0 bases at V and 7 bases at J, leaving 5 bases unmatched. CDR1 and CDR2 from the germline V gene are SGDLS and YYNGEE.

The sample holds a few counts of this clone. V usage is TRBV25-1 and J usage is TRBJ1-5; no clear D. Trimming took off 6 bases at V and 1 base at J, with 13 bases between the two ends. The CDR3 has 15 amino acids. Germline-derived CDR1 and CDR2 are MGHDK and SYGVNS. CDR3 DNA: TGTGCCAGCAGCCCTGCGGGGTTAAGCAATCAGCCCCAGCATTTT. Translation gives CASSPAGLSNQPQHF.

This clone was seen a few times. The CDR3 nucleotides read TGCAGCGTTGACCCGGTTGATACGCAGTATTTT. Its translation: CSVDPVDTQYF. The chain combines TRBV29-1 with TRBJ2-3; unclear D gene. Trimming cost V 3 bases and J 6 bases, with 7 bases left between them. The CDR3 runs 11 residues. Germline lookup yields CDR1 SQVTM and CDR2 ANQGSEA.

The table lists this clone with a few counts. V is TRBV27 and J is TRBJ2-3, with D possibly being TRBD1 (5 bases). Germline V gives CDR1 MNHEY, CDR2 SMNVEV (reference sequence). V gave up 7 bases and J gave up 4 bases, with 12 bases separating them. This CDR3 spans 13 amino acids. The CDR3 DNA follows: TGTGCCAGCAATCCCAGGGTATCAGATACGCAGTATTTT. Amino acid sequence: CASNPRVSDTQYF.

The chain is built from TRBV2 and TRBJ2-1; tentatively, D is TRBD1 (5 bases). The CDR3 sequence is 12 residues long. Germline assignment: CDR1 SNHLY and CDR2 FYNNEI. V gave up 7 bases and J gave up 9 bases, with 13 bases separating them. Written as DNA, the CDR3 is TGTGCCAGCACCCTAGGGGTTGGTGAGCAGTTCTTC. Its translation is CASTLGVGEQFF.

This clone was seen a few times. This chain links TRBV10-3 with TRBJ2-1, with D perhaps matching TRBD1 or TRBD2 (6 bases each). Germline V lookup: CDR1 ENHRY, CDR2 SYGVKD. CDR3 length: 11 residues. The V and J ends lost 11 bases and 9 bases respectively, with 14 bases between them. The CDR3 is CAHRRGTEQFF. Here the CDR3 DNA reads TGTGCCCATAGGAGGGGGACTGAGCAGTTCTTC.

The J gene is TRBJ2-6, the V gene TRBV7-8, with D unresolved. Between the trimmed V and J ends, which lost 3 bases and 3 bases, there was a span of 3 bases. The CDR3 runs to 13 residues. Germline V gene lookup returns CDR1 SGHVS and CDR2 FQNEAQ. This CDR3 is CASSLFGANVLTF. The CDR3 region has the DNA TGTGCCAGCAGCTTGTTTGGGGCCAACGTCCTGACTTTC.